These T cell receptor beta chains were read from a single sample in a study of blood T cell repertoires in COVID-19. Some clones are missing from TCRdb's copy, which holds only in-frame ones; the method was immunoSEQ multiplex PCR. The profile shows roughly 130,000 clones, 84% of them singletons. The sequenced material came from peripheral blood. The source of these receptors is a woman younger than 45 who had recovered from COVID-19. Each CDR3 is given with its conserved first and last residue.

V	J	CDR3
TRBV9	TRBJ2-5	CASSRGLGETQYF
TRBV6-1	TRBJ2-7	CASSATRLAVTYEQYF
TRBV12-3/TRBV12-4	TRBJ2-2	CASSSLVSGELFF
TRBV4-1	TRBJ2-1	CASSQDDRGGQYNEQFF
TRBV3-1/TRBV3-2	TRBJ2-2	CASSQPRSTGTGELFF
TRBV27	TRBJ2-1	CASSITGGAYNEQFF
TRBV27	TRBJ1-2	CASSPRQGNYGYTF
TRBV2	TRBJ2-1	CASSAVSSGAYNEQFF
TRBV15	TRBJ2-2	CATSRGGRRGVNTGELFF
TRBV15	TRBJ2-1	CATSTYRGNEQFF
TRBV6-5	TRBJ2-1	CASSSTAGSQFF
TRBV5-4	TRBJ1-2	CASSDTIDPSNYGYTF
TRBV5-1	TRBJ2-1	CASSLGSREIDEQFF
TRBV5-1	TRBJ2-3	CASSLWTSGGTDTQYF
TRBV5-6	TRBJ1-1	CASSLDRGEAFF
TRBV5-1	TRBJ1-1	CASSLARQGVNTEAFF
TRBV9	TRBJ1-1	CASSVVTGGKAFF
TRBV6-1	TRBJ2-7	CASSEYRSTYEQYF